The 11 T cell receptor beta chains below all came from one sample that was sequenced in a study of cytomegalovirus exposure and HLA in healthy donors. Produced via immunoSEQ multiplex PCR; TCRdb's table is partial and in-frame only. Of 50,000 to 65,000 clones in the sample, 90% to 96% were seen once. The sequenced sample consisted of PBMCs. These receptors all stem from a young woman in good health and CMV-seronegative.

The rearrangement links TRBV13 to TRBJ2-1; D is perhaps TRBD1 (8 bases). This CDR3 has 15 residues. Trimming took off 5 bases at V and 5 bases at J, with 16 bases between the two ends. The germline gives CDR1 PRHDT, CDR2 FYEKMQ (reference sequence). The CDR3, as DNA: TGTGCCAGCAGCGGAAGACAGGGGAGGGACAATGAGCAGTTCTTC. Its protein product is CASSGRQGRDNEQFF. The complete variable domain, with remaining parts taken from reference TRBV13 and TRBJ2-1, reads AAGVIQSPRHLIKEKRETATLKCYPIPRHDTVYWYQQGPGQDPQFLISFYEKMQSDKGSIPDRFSAQQFSDYHSELNMSSLELGDSALYFCASSGRQGRDNEQFFGPGTRLTVL.

The chain joins TRBV6-6 to TRBJ2-3; 9 bases line up with TRBD2. Germline assignment: CDR1 MNHNY and CDR2 SVGAGI (reference sequence). CDR3 length equals 15 residues. J lost 5 bases, V lost 6 bases, and 9 bases had no gene match. CDR3 sequence: CASSTLAGRVDTQYF. In DNA, the CDR3 is TGTGCCAGCAGCACCCTAGCGGGGCGGGTAGATACGCAGTATTTT.

The genes are TRBV27 and TRBJ2-2; D is perhaps TRBD1 (5 bases). V was trimmed by 6 bases and J by 1 base, leaving 9 bases between them. Germline V CDR1 and CDR2: MNHEY, SMNVEV (reference sequence). This CDR3 has 14 residues. The CDR3 nucleotides read TGTGCCAGCAGACCCGGACAGAACACCGGGGAGCTGTTTTTT. Translated, it gives CASRPGQNTGELFF.

The chain has TRBV28 and TRBJ2-7, with TRBD1 identical over 9 bases. Germline CDR1 MDHEN, CDR2 SYDVKM. The CDR3 totals 14 residues. J was trimmed by 3 bases and V by 5 bases; bases with no gene match: 5. The CDR3 region has the DNA TGTGCCAGCAGTCTGGGACAGGGAATCTACGAGCAGTACTTC. Its protein product is CASSLGQGIYEQYF.

This clone has only one observation. The rearrangement uses TRBV28 and TRBJ1-2; unclear D gene. Per germline, CDR1 MDHEN and CDR2 SYDVKM. V lost 0 bases and J 4 bases, leaving 9 bases between the germline ends. This CDR3 contains 14 residues. The CDR3 DNA sequence: TGTGCCAGCAGTTTATGGCGCCGGGGCTATGGCTACACCTTC. This gives the protein CASSLWRRGYGYTF.

The V and J genes are TRBV4-2 and TRBJ2-1; 9 bases line up with TRBD2. The CDR3 loop spans 16 amino acids. V lost 5 bases to trimming and J lost 8 bases; unmatched junction nucleotides: 13. Germline assignment: CDR1 LGHNA and CDR2 YNFKEQ. In nucleotides, the CDR3 is TGTGCCAGCAGCGACATAGCGGGAGCCGGAATTGATGAGCAGTTCTTC. Protein: CASSDIAGAGIDEQFF.

This clone was recorded once. The chain employs TRBV11-2 and TRBJ2-3, with 7 bases identical to TRBD2. The CDR3 is made up of 17 amino acids. The J segment lost 2 bases and the V segment lost 1 base, leaving 9 bases of the junction unmatched. Germline CDR1 reads SGHAT; CDR2 reads FQNNGV. This chain's CDR3 is CASSLGEEGGHTDTQYF. In DNA form, the CDR3 reads TGTGCCAGCAGCTTAGGAGAGGAGGGAGGGCACACAGATACGCAGTATTTT.

The V and J genes are TRBV30 and TRBJ2-7; D uncertain. CDR1 and CDR2 (germline): GTSNPN, SVGIG (reference sequence). The length of the CDR3 is 14 residues. V shed 1 base and J shed 3 bases, with 13 bases lying between them. The chain's CDR3 is CAWSARLSLYEQYF. CDR3 sequence (DNA): TGTGCCTGGAGTGCCCGACTTTCCCTCTACGAGCAGTACTTC.

The chain has TRBV4-1 and TRBJ2-5, with 9 bases aligning to TRBD2. The J segment lost 5 bases and the V segment lost 1 base, leaving 5 bases of the junction unmatched. This CDR3 is built from 15 residues. Germline assignment: CDR1 MGHRA and CDR2 YSYEKL. For the CDR3, the DNA is TGCGCCAGCAGCCAAGGGCTAGCGGGGCGGGAGACCCAGTACTTC. Its protein is CASSQGLAGRETQYF.

The rearrangement joins TRBV11-2 to TRBJ1-3; 8 nucleotides match TRBD1. Germline CDR1 reads SGHAT; CDR2 reads FQNNGV. CDR3 length: 15 residues. V lost 6 bases and J lost 0; bases outside the gene matches: 4. CDR3 amino acids: CASRLTGGSGNTIYF. The CDR3 bases are TGTGCCAGCAGACTTACAGGGGGCTCTGGAAACACCATATATTTT.

The J gene is TRBJ1-4, the V gene TRBV15; tentatively, D is TRBD1 (5 bases). Germline V gene data show CDR1 as LNHNV and CDR2 as YYDKDF (reference sequence). V gave up 3 bases and J gave up 0 bases, with 26 bases separating them. The CDR3 is 21 residues long. CDR3 sequence (DNA): TGTGCCACCAGCAGGTGGGGGACGGGGACTTGGAGGTTTGCAACTAATGAAAAACTGTTTTTT. Translating it yields CATSRWGTGTWRFATNEKLFF.